Listed here is a single T cell receptor (beta chain). Trimming at V came to 3 bases and at J to 5 bases, leaving 3 bases not matched to a gene. The length of the CDR3 is 14 residues. Germline lookup yields CDR1 LNHDA and CDR2 SQIVND (reference sequence). The data stem from a study of blood T cell repertoires in COVID-19. On the study more broadly: From T cells, B-cell-depleted T cells, or PBMCs came the material, which was cDNA or gDNA.

Profiled with immunoSEQ multiplex PCR; TCRdb holds only in-frame clones, not every one. The sample shows tens of thousands of clones, roughly 87% of them seen only once. J is TRBJ1-1 and V is TRBV19; TRBD1 agrees at 10 bases. The specimen sequenced was peripheral blood. The sequence derives from a woman aged 45-59 years with active or convalescent COVID-19. This chain's CDR3 is CASSIDRGRTEAFF. The CDR3 DNA follows: TGTGCCAGTAGTATCGACAGGGGGCGGACTGAAGCTTTCTTT. The full variable domain, in which reference TRBV19 and TRBJ1-1 provide the parts outside the CDR3, is DGGITQSPKYLFRKEGQNVTLSCEQNLNHDAMYWYRQDPGQGLRLIYYSQIVNDFQKGDIAEGYSVSREKKESFPLTVTSAQKNPTAFYLCASSIDRGRTEAFFGQGTRLTVV.